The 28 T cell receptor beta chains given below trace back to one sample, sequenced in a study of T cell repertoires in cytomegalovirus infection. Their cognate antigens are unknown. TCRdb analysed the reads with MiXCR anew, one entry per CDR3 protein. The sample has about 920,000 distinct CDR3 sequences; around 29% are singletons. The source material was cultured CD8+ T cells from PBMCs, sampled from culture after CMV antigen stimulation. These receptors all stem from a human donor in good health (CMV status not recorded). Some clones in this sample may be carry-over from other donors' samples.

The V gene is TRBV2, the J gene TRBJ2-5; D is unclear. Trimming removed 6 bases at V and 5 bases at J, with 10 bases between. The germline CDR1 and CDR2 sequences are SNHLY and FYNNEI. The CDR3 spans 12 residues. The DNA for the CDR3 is TGTGCCAGCAGGACACTCGGCGAGACCCAGTACTTC. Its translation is CASRTLGETQYF.

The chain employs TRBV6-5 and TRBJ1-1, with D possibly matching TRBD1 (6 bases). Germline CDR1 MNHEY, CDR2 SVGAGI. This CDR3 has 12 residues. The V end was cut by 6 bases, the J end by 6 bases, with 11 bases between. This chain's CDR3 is CASSRGNAEAFF. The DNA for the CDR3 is TGTGCCAGCAGCAGGGGAAACGCTGAAGCTTTCTTT.

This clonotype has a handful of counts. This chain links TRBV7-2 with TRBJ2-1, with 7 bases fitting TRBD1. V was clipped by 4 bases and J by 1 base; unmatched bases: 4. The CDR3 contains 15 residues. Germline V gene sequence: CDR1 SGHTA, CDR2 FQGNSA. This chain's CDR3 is CASSSTGVSYNEQFF. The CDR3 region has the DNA TGTGCCAGCAGCTCTACAGGGGTGTCCTACAATGAGCAGTTCTTC.

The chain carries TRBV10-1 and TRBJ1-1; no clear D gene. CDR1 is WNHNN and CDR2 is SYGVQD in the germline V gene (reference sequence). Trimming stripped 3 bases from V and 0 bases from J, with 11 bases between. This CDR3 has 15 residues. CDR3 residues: CASSDSTGVNTEAFF. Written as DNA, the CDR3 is TGCGCCAGCAGTGACTCTACCGGGGTGAACACTGAAGCTTTCTTT.

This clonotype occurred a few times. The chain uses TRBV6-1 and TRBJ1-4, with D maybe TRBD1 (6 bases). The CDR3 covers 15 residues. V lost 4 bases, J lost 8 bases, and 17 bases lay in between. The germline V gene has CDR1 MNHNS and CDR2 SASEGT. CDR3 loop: CASSGTGLGAEKLFF. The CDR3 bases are TGTGCCAGCAGTGGAACAGGACTGGGGGCGGAAAAACTGTTTTTT.

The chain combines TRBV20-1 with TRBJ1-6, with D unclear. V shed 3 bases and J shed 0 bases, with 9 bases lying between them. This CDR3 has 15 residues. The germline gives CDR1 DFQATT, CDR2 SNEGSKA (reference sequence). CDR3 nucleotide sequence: TGCAGTGCTAGTGAGGACGTCTCCTATAATTCACCCCTCCACTTT. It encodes CSASEDVSYNSPLHF.

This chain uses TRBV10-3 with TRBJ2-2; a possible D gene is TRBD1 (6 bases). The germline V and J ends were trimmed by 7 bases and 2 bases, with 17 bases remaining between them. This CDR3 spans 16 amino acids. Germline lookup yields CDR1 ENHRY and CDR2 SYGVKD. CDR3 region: CAIKTGTLKNTGELFF. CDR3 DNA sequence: TGTGCCATCAAGACCGGGACATTAAAAAACACCGGGGAGCTGTTTTTT.

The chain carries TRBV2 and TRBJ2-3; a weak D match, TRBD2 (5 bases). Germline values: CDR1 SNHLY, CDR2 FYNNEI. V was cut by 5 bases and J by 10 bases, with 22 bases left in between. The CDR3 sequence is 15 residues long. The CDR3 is CASSPRDSSTHSQYF. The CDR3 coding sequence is TGTGCCAGCAGTCCCCGGGATAGCTCCACTCATTCGCAGTATTTT.

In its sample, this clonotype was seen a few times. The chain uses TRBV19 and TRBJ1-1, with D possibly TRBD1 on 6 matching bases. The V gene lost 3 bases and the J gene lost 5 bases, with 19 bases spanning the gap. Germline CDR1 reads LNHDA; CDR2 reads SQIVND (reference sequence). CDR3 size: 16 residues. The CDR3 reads CASSIHAGVGPTEAFF. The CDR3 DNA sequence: TGTGCCAGTAGTATCCACGCAGGGGTTGGACCGACTGAAGCTTTCTTT. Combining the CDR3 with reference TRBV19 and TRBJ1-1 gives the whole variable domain DGGITQSPKYLFRKEGQNVTLSCEQNLNHDAMYWYRQDPGQGLRLIYYSQIVNDFQKGDIAEGYSVSREKKESFPLTVTSAQKNPTAFYLCASSIHAGVGPTEAFFGQGTRLTVV.

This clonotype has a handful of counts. The CDR3 reads CASSVEGMAGGGYNEQFF. The CDR3 DNA sequence: TGTGCCAGCAGCGTAGAAGGAATGGCGGGGGGGGGGTACAATGAGCAGTTCTTC. The V and J genes are TRBV9 and TRBJ2-1; the match to TRBD2 covers 9 bases. From germline, CDR1 is SGDLS and CDR2 YYNGEE. This CDR3 has 18 amino acids. Trimming at V came to 0 bases and at J to 4 bases, leaving 11 bases not matched to a gene. The full variable domain, in which reference TRBV9 and TRBJ2-1 provide the parts outside the CDR3, is DSGVTQTPKHLITATGQRVTLRCSPRSGDLSVYWYQQSLDQGLQFLIQYYNGEERAKGNILERFSAQQFPDLHSELNLSSLELGDSALYFCASSVEGMAGGGYNEQFFGPGTRLTVL.

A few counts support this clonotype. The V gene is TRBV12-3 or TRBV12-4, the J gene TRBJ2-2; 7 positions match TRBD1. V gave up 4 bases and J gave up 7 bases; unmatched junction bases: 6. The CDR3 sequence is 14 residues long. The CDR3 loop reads CASSSQTGHGELFF. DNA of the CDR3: TGTGCCAGCAGTTCCCAGACAGGGCACGGGGAGCTGTTTTTT.

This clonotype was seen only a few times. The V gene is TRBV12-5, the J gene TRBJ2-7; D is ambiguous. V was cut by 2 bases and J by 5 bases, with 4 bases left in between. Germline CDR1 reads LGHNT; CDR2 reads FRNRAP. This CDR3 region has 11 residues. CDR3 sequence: CASGLMHEQYF. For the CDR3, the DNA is TGTGCTAGTGGTTTGATGCACGAGCAGTACTTC.

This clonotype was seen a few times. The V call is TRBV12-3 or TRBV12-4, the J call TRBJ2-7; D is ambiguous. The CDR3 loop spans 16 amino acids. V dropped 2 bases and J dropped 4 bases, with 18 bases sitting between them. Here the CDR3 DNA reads TGTGCCAGCAGTTTAAAATCGCCGGGCCCCCTTTACGAGCAGTACTTC. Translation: CASSLKSPGPLYEQYF.

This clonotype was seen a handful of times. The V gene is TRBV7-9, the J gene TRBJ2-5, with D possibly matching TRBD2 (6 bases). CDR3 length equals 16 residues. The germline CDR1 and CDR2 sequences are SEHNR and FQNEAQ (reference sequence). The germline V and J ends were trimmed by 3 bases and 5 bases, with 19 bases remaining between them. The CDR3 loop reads CASSFGWRGRWETQYF. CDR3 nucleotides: TGTGCCAGCAGCTTCGGCTGGAGGGGCCGTTGGGAGACCCAGTACTTC.

The CDR3, as DNA: TGTGCCAGTAGTATAGCGGGGGGCCGTGGATATGGGCAGTTCTTC. Translation gives CASSIAGGRGYGQFF. V usage is TRBV19 and J usage is TRBJ2-1; a weak D match, TRBD2 (7 bases). Germline values: CDR1 LNHDA, CDR2 SQIVND (reference sequence). The germline V and J ends were trimmed by 1 base and 12 bases, with 19 bases remaining between them. This CDR3 comprises 15 residues.

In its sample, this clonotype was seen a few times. The CDR3 sequence: CASSLEATVNTEAFF. As DNA, the CDR3 is TGTGCCAGCAGCTTAGAGGCGACAGTGAACACTGAAGCTTTCTTT. The chain couples TRBV7-6 to TRBJ1-1; possibly TRBD1 for D (5 bases). The germline V gene encodes CDR1 SGHVS and CDR2 FNYEAQ. The CDR3 length is 15 residues. The ends were cut back, 1 base at V and 0 bases at J, with 9 bases in the middle. The full variable domain, completed using reference TRBV7-6 and TRBJ1-1, is GAGVSQSPRYKVTKRGQDVALRCDPISGHVSLYWYRQALGQGPEFLTYFNYEAQQDKSGLPNDRFSAERPEGSISTLTIQRTEQRDSAMYRCASSLEATVNTEAFFGQGTRLTVV.

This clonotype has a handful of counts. The CDR3 sequence is CASSILYGRKEEDTGELFF. The DNA for the CDR3 is TGTGCCAGTAGTATTTTATACGGGCGGAAGGAAGAGGACACCGGGGAGCTGTTTTTT. The chain has TRBV19 and TRBJ2-2; D is unclear. CDR1 LNHDA and CDR2 SQIVND come from the germline V gene (reference sequence). Deletions cut 3 bases from V and 3 bases from J, with 23 bases between. The CDR3 runs 19 residues. The whole variable domain, remainder taken from reference TRBV19 and TRBJ2-2, is DGGITQSPKYLFRKEGQNVTLSCEQNLNHDAMYWYRQDPGQGLRLIYYSQIVNDFQKGDIAEGYSVSREKKESFPLTVTSAQKNPTAFYLCASSILYGRKEEDTGELFFGEGSRLTVL.

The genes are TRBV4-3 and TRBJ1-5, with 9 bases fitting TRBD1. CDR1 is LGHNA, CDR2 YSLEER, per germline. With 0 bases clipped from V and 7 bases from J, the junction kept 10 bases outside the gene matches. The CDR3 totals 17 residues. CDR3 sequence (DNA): TGCGCCAGCAGCCAAGAAGTATCTACAGGGGGCTTACAGCCCCAGCATTTT. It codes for CASSQEVSTGGLQPQHF.

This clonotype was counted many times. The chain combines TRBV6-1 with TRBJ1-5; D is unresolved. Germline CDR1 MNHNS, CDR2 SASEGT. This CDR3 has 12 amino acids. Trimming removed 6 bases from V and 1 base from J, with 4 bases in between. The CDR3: CASRGSNQPQHF. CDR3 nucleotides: TGTGCCAGCAGGGGAAGCAATCAGCCCCAGCATTTT.

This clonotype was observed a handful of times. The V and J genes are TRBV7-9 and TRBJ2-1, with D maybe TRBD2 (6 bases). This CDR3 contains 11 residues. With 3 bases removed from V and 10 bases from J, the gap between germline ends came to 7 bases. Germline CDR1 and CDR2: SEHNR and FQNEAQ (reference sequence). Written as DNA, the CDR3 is TGTGCCAGCAGCTTGACTAGGGAGCAGTTCTTC. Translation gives CASSLTREQFF.

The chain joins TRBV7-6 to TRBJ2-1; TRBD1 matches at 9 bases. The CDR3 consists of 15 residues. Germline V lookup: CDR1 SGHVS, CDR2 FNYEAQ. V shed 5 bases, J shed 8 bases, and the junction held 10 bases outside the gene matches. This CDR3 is CASSTSGQGIYEQFF. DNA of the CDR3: TGTGCCAGCAGCACATCGGGACAGGGAATCTATGAGCAGTTCTTC.

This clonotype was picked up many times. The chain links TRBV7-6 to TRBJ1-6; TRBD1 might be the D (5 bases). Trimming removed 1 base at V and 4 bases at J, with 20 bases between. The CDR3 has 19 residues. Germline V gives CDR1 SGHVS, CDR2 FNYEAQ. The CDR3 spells CASSLDGSSGPNYNSPLHF. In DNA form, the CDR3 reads TGTGCCAGCAGCTTAGATGGATCATCAGGGCCAAATTATAATTCACCCCTCCACTTT.

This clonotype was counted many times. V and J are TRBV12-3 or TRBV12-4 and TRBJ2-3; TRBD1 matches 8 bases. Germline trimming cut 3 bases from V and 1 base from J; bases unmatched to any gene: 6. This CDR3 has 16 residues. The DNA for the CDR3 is TGTGCCAGCAGTTTCTTAGACAGGGGTGGCACAGATACGCAGTATTTT. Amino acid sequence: CASSFLDRGGTDTQYF.

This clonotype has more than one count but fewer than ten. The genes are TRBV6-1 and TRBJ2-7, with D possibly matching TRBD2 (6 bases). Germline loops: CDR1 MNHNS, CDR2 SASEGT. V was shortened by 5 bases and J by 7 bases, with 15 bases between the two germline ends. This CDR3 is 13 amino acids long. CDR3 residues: CASSPRGWEEQYF. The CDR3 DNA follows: TGTGCCAGCAGTCCCCGGGGGTGGGAGGAGCAGTACTTC.

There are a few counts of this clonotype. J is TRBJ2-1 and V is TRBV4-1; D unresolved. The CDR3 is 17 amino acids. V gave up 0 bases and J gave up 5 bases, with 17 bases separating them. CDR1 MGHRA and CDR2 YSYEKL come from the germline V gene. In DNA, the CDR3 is TGCGCCAGCAGCCAAGATAGTTTCCAGCTTGCCCACAATGAGCAGTTCTTC. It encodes CASSQDSFQLAHNEQFF.

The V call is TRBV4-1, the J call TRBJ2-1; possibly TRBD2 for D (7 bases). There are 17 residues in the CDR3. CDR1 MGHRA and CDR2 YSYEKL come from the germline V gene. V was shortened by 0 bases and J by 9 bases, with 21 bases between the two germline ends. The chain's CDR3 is CASSQDEVGGGLGEQFF. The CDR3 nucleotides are TGCGCCAGCAGCCAAGATGAGGTGGGGGGGGGCTTAGGTGAGCAGTTCTTC.

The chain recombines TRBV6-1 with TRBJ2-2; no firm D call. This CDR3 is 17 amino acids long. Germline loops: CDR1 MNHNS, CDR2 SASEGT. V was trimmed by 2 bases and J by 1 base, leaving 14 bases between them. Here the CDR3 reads CASSERIGVLNTGELFF. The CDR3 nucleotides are TGTGCCAGCAGTGAACGCATTGGGGTGTTGAACACCGGGGAGCTGTTTTTT.

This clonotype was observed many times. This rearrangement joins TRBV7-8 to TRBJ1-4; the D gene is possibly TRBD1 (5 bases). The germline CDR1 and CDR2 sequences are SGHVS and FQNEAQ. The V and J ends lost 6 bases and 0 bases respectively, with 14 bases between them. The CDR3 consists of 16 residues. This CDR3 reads CASSRLDSATNEKLFF. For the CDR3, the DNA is TGTGCCAGCAGTAGGTTAGACAGTGCAACTAATGAAAAACTGTTTTTT.